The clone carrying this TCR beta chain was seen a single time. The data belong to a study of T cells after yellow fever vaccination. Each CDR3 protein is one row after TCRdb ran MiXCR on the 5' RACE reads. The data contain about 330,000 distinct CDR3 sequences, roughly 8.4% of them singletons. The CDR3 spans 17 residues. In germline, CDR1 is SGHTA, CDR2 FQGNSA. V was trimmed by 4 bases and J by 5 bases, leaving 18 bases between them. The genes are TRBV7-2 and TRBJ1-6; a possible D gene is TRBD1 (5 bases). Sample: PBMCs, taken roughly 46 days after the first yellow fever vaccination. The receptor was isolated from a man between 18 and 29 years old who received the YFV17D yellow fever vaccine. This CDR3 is CASSYSYGGGNNSPLHF. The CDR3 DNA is TGTGCCAGCAGCTACAGCTACGGGGGGGGAAATAATTCACCCCTCCACTTT.